This T cell receptor beta chain comes out of a study of blood T cell repertoires in COVID-19. Across the whole study: Sites in the United States, Italy and Spain provided acute and convalescent COVID-19 samples.

The V end lost 4 bases, the J end lost 0 bases, and 7 bases lay between the germline ends. The CDR3 has 13 amino acids. Germline V gives CDR1 SGHRS, CDR2 YFSETQ. In the authors' methods: Estimates of nucleated cell counts were drawn from the amplification of reference gene primers. Using immunoSEQ multiplex PCR, the repertoire was profiled, and TCRdb retains in-frame clones only, with some absent. D and trimming come from the DNA, and the V and J calls and clone size come from that table. This table has 220,000 or so clones, around 81% appearing once. The clonotype comes from a woman in her seventies with acute or convalescent COVID-19. Sequences were obtained from peripheral blood. This chain links TRBV5-1 with TRBJ1-1; the D is unclear. The CDR3 nucleotides read TGCGCCAGCAGCCCTCGGGTGAACACTGAAGCTTTCTTT. It is translated as CASSPRVNTEAFF.